Each of the 31 T cell receptor beta chains below was sequenced from the same sample in a study of blood T cells in healthy people across ages. A second PCR of about 7 to 12 cycles used a sample-barcoded 5' primer and a J-beta primer mix. A single record per CDR3 protein comes from TCRdb applying MiXCR to the 5' RACE reads. There are about 650,000 distinct CDR3 sequences in the sample; roughly 32% occur only once, and roughly 15% lies in the top ten. The sequenced sample consisted of blood. The receptors stem from a woman of 80 years or more in good health.

This clonotype was seen only a few times. This could be a read error, since a much larger clone is one nucleotide away. The chain has TRBV18 and TRBJ2-5, with no clear D. The J call may be in error: the DNA end matches TRBJ2-1 better. Germline V gives CDR1 KGHSH, CDR2 LQKENI. This CDR3 region has 16 residues. The CDR3 loop is CASSPLKRGSQETQFF. The CDR3 nucleotides read TGTGCCAGCTCACCTTTGAAGAGAGGTTCCCAAGAGACCCAGTTCTTC.

The V gene is TRBV7-2, the J gene TRBJ1-3; 9 bases line up with TRBD1. The CDR3 length is 14 residues. Germline CDR1 reads SGHTA; CDR2 reads FQGNSA. Trimming took 4 bases from V and 4 from J; bases not matched to a gene: 2. In DNA, the CDR3 is TGTGCCAGCAGCTCCGGGACAGGGGGAAACACCATATATTTT. Translated: CASSSGTGGNTIYF.

About this clonotype itself: A much larger clone differs by one base, so this may be a read error. V is TRBV20-1 and J is TRBJ1-4; D uncertain. The CDR3 contains 13 residues. In germline, CDR1 is DFQATT, CDR2 SNEGSKA (reference sequence). The DNA for the CDR3 is TGCAGTGCTACCAGGACGGGGAATGAAAAACCGTTTTTT. Its protein is CSATRTGNEKPFF.

The gene calls are TRBV5-1 and TRBJ2-5; 9 bases line up with TRBD1. Losses at the gene ends were 1 base for V and 5 bases for J; bases not matched to a gene: 6. Germline-derived CDR1 and CDR2 are SGHRS and YFSETQ. CDR3 length: 15 amino acids. DNA of the CDR3: TGCGCCAGCAGCTTGCCCCTACAGGGGGCTGAGACCCAGTACTTC. It encodes CASSLPLQGAETQYF.

This clonotype was seen only a few times. This clone may be a read error of a much larger clone one base away. J is TRBJ2-6 and V is TRBV4-3; no definite D call. Germline V CDR1 and CDR2: LGHNA, YSLEER. This CDR3 has 16 amino acids. DNA of the CDR3: TGCGCCAACAGCCAAGAACCAAGCTCTGGGGCCAACGTCCTGACTTTC. This encodes CANSQEPSSGANVLTF.

This clonotype was observed once. This may be a read error, as it is one base from a much larger clone. The chain combines TRBV7-9 with TRBJ2-5, with D possibly matching TRBD1 (6 bases). The CDR3 contains 14 residues. CDR1 is SEHNR, CDR2 FQNEAQ, per germline (reference sequence). The ends were cut back, 3 bases at V and 11 bases at J, with 19 bases in the middle. CDR3 protein: CASSFGGPQSEQYF. CDR3 DNA sequence: TGTGCCAGCAGCTTTGGGGGCCCCCAATCAGAGCAGTACTTC.

This clonotype was observed a single time. V and J are TRBV7-9 and TRBJ2-1, with 7 nucleotides matching TRBD1. The V gene end was trimmed by 6 bases and the J gene end by 7 bases; junction bases not matched to a gene: 6. The CDR3 runs 13 residues. CDR1 and CDR2 from the germline V gene are SEHNR and FQNEAQ (reference sequence). In DNA form, the CDR3 reads TGTGCCAGCAGGGATGACAGGGTGAATGAGCAGTTCTTC. This sequence encodes CASRDDRVNEQFF.

This clonotype has more than one count but fewer than ten. V gene TRBV5-1 combines with J gene TRBJ1-6, with D unclear. In germline, CDR1 is SGHRS, CDR2 YFSETQ. CDR3 length equals 16 residues. Trimming shortened V by 0 bases and J by 3 bases, and 10 bases separated the two germline ends. The CDR3 sequence is CASSLAERIYNSPLHF. For the CDR3, the DNA is TGCGCCAGCAGCTTGGCGGAGAGGATCTATAATTCACCCCTCCACTTT.

This clonotype was recorded at least ten times. This rearrangement joins TRBV6-1 to TRBJ1-2; no firm D call. V lost 2 bases and J 1 base, leaving 8 bases between the germline ends. In germline, CDR1 is MNHNS, CDR2 SASEGT. CDR3 length equals 14 residues. CDR3 nucleotides: TGTGCCAGCAGTGAACGGCCCTTTAACTATGGCTACACCTTC. Protein sequence: CASSERPFNYGYTF.

This clonotype has just a few counts. The chain is built from TRBV5-1 and TRBJ2-1; 8 bases fit TRBD1. CDR1 is SGHRS, CDR2 YFSETQ, per germline. The V segment lost 3 bases and the J segment 7 bases; nucleotides outside the gene matches: 3. The CDR3 sequence is 13 residues long. This CDR3 is CASSWDRMNEQFF. Here the CDR3 DNA reads TGCGCCAGCAGCTGGGACAGGATGAATGAGCAGTTCTTC.

This clonotype has at least ten counts. This chain links TRBV5-1 with TRBJ2-3; D perhaps matches TRBD1 (5 bases). Trimming took 0 bases from V and 2 from J, leaving 10 bases between them. Looked up from germline, CDR1 is SGHRS and CDR2 is YFSETQ. The CDR3 consists of 15 residues. The CDR3 region has the DNA TGCGCCAGCAGCTTGGCAGGACAATTCACAGATACGCAGTATTTT. Residues: CASSLAGQFTDTQYF.

There are many counts of this clonotype. The chain employs TRBV4-1 and TRBJ2-7, with D perhaps matching TRBD1 or TRBD2 (5 bases each). Trimming took 0 bases from V and 7 from J, leaving 16 bases between them. Germline V gene lookup returns CDR1 MGHRA and CDR2 YSYEKL. This CDR3 comprises 15 residues. CDR3 loop: CASSQDLQGPREQYF. For the CDR3, the DNA is TGCGCCAGCAGCCAAGATCTGCAGGGACCCCGGGAGCAGTACTTC.

The chain combines TRBV19 with TRBJ2-3, with TRBD2 matching over 8 bases. V lost 7 bases and J lost 3; bases outside the gene matches: 6. The CDR3 covers 14 residues. Germline loops: CDR1 LNHDA, CDR2 SQIVND (reference sequence). The CDR3 region has the DNA TGTGCCAGTACAGGGCGGGGGGAGACAGATACGCAGTATTTT. It translates to CASTGRGETDTQYF.

This clonotype showed up many times. V and J are TRBV6-5 and TRBJ2-7; TRBD2 is a possible D gene (5 bases). The CDR3 is 15 amino acids. V lost 2 bases and J lost 4, with 15 bases in between. Germline V CDR1 and CDR2: MNHEY, SVGAGI. The CDR3 DNA reads as TGTGCCAGCAGTTACGGGGAGTCTCGAATGTACGAGCAGTACTTC. Translated, it gives CASSYGESRMYEQYF.

This clonotype was detected ten times or more. V and J are TRBV27 and TRBJ1-6, with D maybe TRBD1 (6 bases). Germline-derived CDR1 and CDR2 are MNHEY and SMNVEV (reference sequence). The CDR3 length is 14 residues. The V gene lost 3 bases and the J gene lost 6 bases, with 9 bases spanning the gap. As DNA, the CDR3 is TGTGCCAGCAGTTTCCTCAGGGGTAATTCACCCCTCCACTTT. It yields the protein CASSFLRGNSPLHF.

This sequence joins TRBV4-3 and TRBJ1-5, with 7 bases that match TRBD1. J gave up 6 bases and V 0 bases, and 5 bases lay outside the gene matches. CDR1 and CDR2 from the germline V gene are LGHNA and YSLEER. The CDR3 consists of 15 residues. The CDR3 DNA reads as TGCGCCAGCAGCCAAGAGAGGTCAGGGGGTCAGCCCCAGCATTTT. Its protein product is CASSQERSGGQPQHF.

Details on this clonotype: It may be a read error: a sequence one base away is much more abundant. The V call is TRBV5-4, the J call TRBJ2-1; D may be TRBD2 (7 bases). V was pared by 10 bases and J by 4 bases, with 18 bases between. This CDR3 region has 14 residues. Germline V gene lookup returns CDR1 SGHNT and CDR2 YYREEE (reference sequence). DNA for the CDR3: TGTGCCCGCCAGGGGCGGGGGTTATACAATGAGCAGTTCTTC. This sequence encodes CARQGRGLYNEQFF.

This clonotype has a count of ten or more. The CDR3, as DNA: TGTGCCAGCTCCAGTGAGGGGGGCGCTGGGGCCAACGTCCTGACTTTC. It specifies CASSSEGGAGANVLTF. The chain employs TRBV7-8 and TRBJ2-6; D may match TRBD1 or TRBD2 (6 bases each). Trimming removed 8 bases at V and 2 bases at J, with 16 bases between. This CDR3 comprises 16 residues. Germline V lookup: CDR1 SGHVS, CDR2 FQNEAQ.

The chain carries TRBV6-4 and TRBJ1-1; 7 bases map to TRBD1. In germline, CDR1 is MRHNA, CDR2 SNTAGT. The CDR3 is 14 residues long. The V gene end was trimmed by 6 bases and the J gene end by 0 bases; junction bases not matched to a gene: 4. CDR3 nucleotide sequence: TGTGCCAGCAGCAAGGACAGGATGAACACTGAAGCTTTCTTT. Its protein product is CASSKDRMNTEAFF.

Worth noting for this clonotype: One base away lies a much larger clone, so this may be a sequencing read error. The gene calls are TRBV5-1 and TRBJ1-5, with D hard to call. The CDR3 is 15 residues long. CDR1 and CDR2 from the germline V gene are SGHRS and YFSETQ. Trimming removed 3 bases from V and 4 bases from J, with 14 bases in between. CDR3 sequence reads: CASSSALRTNQPQHF. Here the CDR3 DNA reads TGCGCCAGCAGCTCGGCGCTCAGAACGAATCAGCCCCAGCATTTT.

The chain links TRBV6-6 to TRBJ2-3, with D unresolved. Trimming left V 3 bases short and J 2 bases short, with 6 bases between. The V gene's germline CDR1 is MNHNY and CDR2 SVGAGI (reference sequence). This CDR3 region has 13 residues. The CDR3 here is CASSYSYTDTQYF. The CDR3 coding sequence is TGTGCCAGCAGTTATTCTTACACAGATACGCAGTATTTT.

The chain joins TRBV7-2 to TRBJ1-5; D may be TRBD1 (6 bases). Germline loops: CDR1 SGHTA, CDR2 FQGNSA. The CDR3 is made up of 17 amino acids. V was shortened by 7 bases and J by 0 bases, with 19 bases between the two germline ends. CDR3 loop: CASTRGKGPNSNQPQHF. DNA for the CDR3: TGTGCCAGCACCAGGGGTAAAGGGCCGAATAGCAATCAGCCCCAGCATTTT.

Remarks on this clonotype: At one end the junction does not follow the germline gene, possibly because of a read error. The rearrangement links TRBV6-6 to TRBJ1-6; 7 bases are a match to TRBD1. Germline values: CDR1 MNHNY, CDR2 SVGAGI (reference sequence). The CDR3 length is 13 residues. CDR3: CASGTANNSPPHF. CDR3 DNA: TGTGCCAGCGGGACAGCCAACAATTCACCCCCCCACTTT.

This clonotype was found a few times. This may be a read error: a much more frequent sequence differs by one nucleotide. This chain links TRBV29-1 with TRBJ1-1; D gene uncertain. CDR1 is SQVTM, CDR2 ANQGSEA, per germline. The CDR3 has 12 amino acids. V dropped 8 bases and J dropped 4 bases, with 14 bases sitting between them. The CDR3 DNA reads TGCAGCTACCTCCGACGGGGCACTGAAGCTTTCTTT. The encoded protein is CSYLRRGTEAFF.

This chain joins TRBV7-2 and TRBJ2-3; 8 nucleotides match TRBD2. Germline trimming cut 5 bases from V and 0 bases from J; bases unmatched to any gene: 4. CDR1 is SGHTA, CDR2 FQGNSA, per germline. The CDR3 spans 15 residues. For the CDR3, the DNA is TGTGCCAGCAGCAAATCTAGCGGGAGCACAGATACGCAGTATTTT. Translation gives CASSKSSGSTDTQYF. Based on the CDR3 plus reference TRBV7-2 and TRBJ2-3, the full variable domain is GAGVSQSPSNKVTEKGKDVELRCDPISGHTALYWYRQSLGQGLEFLIYFQGNSAPDKSGLPSDRFSAERTGGSVSTLTIQRTQQEDSAVYLCASSKSSGSTDTQYFGPGTRLTVL.

With regard to this clonotype: A much larger clone differs from this one at a single base, so this may be a read error. The chain uses TRBV12-3 or TRBV12-4 and TRBJ2-5; a possible D gene is TRBD2 (5 bases). The assigned J gene may be wrong: the sequence end matches TRBJ2-1 better. The CDR3 length is 13 residues. CDR3 protein: CASSSHWGETQFF. In DNA, the CDR3 is TGTGCCAGCAGTTCGCATTGGGGAGAGACCCAGTTCTTC.

This chain links TRBV27 with TRBJ2-7; 8 positions match TRBD1. Germline-derived CDR1 and CDR2 are MNHEY and SMNVEV (reference sequence). This CDR3 comprises 14 residues. V lost 8 bases to trimming and J lost 2 bases; unmatched junction nucleotides: 8. CDR3 protein: CASWGQDSAYEQYF. The CDR3 nucleotides are TGTGCCAGCTGGGGACAGGATTCCGCCTACGAGCAGTACTTC.

This clonotype was seen ten or more times. The chain recombines TRBV7-2 with TRBJ2-5; either TRBD1 or TRBD2 may fit D (5 bases each). The germline V gene has CDR1 SGHTA and CDR2 FQGNSA. V was pared by 3 bases and J by 5 bases, with 10 bases between. CDR3 length equals 13 residues. The CDR3 is CASSFGGMETQYF. In DNA, the CDR3 is TGTGCCAGCAGCTTTGGGGGTATGGAGACCCAGTACTTC.

Details on this clonotype: A much larger clone sits a single nucleotide away, making a read error possible. CDR3 region: CAGSLRPGGEQFF. CDR3 nucleotide sequence: TGTGCCGGCAGCCTCCGACCGGGGGGTGAGCAGTTCTTC. The V and J genes are TRBV7-2 and TRBJ2-1, with TRBD2 matching 7 bases. CDR3 length: 13 residues. The germline gives CDR1 SGHTA, CDR2 FQGNSA.

V usage is TRBV9 and J usage is TRBJ1-5, with D unresolved. The CDR3 runs to 14 residues. CDR1 is SGDLS and CDR2 is YYNGEE in the germline V gene. V lost 2 bases to trimming and J lost 7 bases, with 13 bases between them. DNA of the CDR3: TGTGCCAGCAGCGTGGGGATTGAGGGCCAGCCCCAGCATTTT. It codes for CASSVGIEGQPQHF.

The table lists this clonotype with many counts. The genes are TRBV4-1 and TRBJ1-1, with D tentatively TRBD1 (5 bases). The CDR3 sequence is 16 residues long. Germline V gene data show CDR1 as MGHRA and CDR2 as YSYEKL. V dropped 0 bases and J dropped 2 bases, with 13 bases sitting between them. The CDR3: CASSQEVRGVNTEAFF. For the CDR3, the DNA is TGCGCCAGCAGCCAAGAAGTGAGGGGAGTCAACACTGAAGCTTTCTTT.